Sequencing of this T cell receptor (beta chain) was carried out in a study of cytomegalovirus exposure and HLA in healthy donors. Findings and caveats of the study: It was reported in a later analysis that an Asian-associated ancestry cluster showed fewer N-insertions than the roughly 670-donor mean.

The PCR was carried out with 60 Vbeta primers and 13 Jbeta primers. The data were produced by immunoSEQ multiplex PCR, yet TCRdb's version contains in-frame clones alone and is incomplete. The sample holds around 170,000 clones, approximately 71% seen once. Points on this clone: The antigen remains unidentified.

The V gene end was trimmed by 5 bases and the J gene end by 5 bases; junction bases not matched to a gene: 11. CDR1 SGHTA and CDR2 FQGTGA come from the germline V gene. The CDR3 is 16 amino acids. The clonotype was recovered from a girl between 10 and 17 years old in good health and CMV-seronegative. The J gene is TRBJ2-1, the V gene TRBV7-3, with TRBD2 matching over 8 bases. The material sequenced was PBMCs. The CDR3 is CASSPLGSGGHNEQFF. CDR3 bases: TGTGCCAGCAGCCCACTGGGGAGCGGGGGTCACAATGAGCAGTTCTTC.